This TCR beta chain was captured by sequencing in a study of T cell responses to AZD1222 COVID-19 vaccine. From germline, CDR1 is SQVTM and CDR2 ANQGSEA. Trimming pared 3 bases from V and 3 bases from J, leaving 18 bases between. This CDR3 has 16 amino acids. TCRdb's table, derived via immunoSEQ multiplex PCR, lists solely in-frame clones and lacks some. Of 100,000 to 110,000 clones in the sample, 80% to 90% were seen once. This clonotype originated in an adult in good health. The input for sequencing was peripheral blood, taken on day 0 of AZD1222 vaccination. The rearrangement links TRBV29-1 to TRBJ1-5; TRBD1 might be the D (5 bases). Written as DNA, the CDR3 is TGCAGCGTTGAGTTAACCCGGGGCAGTTCCAATCAGCCCCAGCATTTT. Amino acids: CSVELTRGSSNQPQHF.